Shown below are 27 T cell receptor beta chains from a single sample sequenced in a study of CD8 T cells in ankylosing spondylitis. TCRdb ran MiXCR on the 5' RACE reads and lists one entry per CDR3 protein. The table includes 25,000 to 40,000 distinct CDR3 sequences, around 6.7% detected once. Sequencing input: blood, either unsorted or a sorted T cell fraction (not recorded which). The receptors derive from a male donor with ankylosing spondylitis or in good health (not recorded which).

This clonotype was found many times. The chain is built from TRBV7-2 and TRBJ2-3; TRBD1 matches at 10 bases. The length of the CDR3 is 14 residues. V lost 5 bases and J lost 4; bases outside the gene matches: 3. The germline CDR1 and CDR2 sequences are SGHTA and FQGNSA. The CDR3, as DNA: TGTGCCAGCAGCCCGGGACAGGGGCCAGATACGCAGTATTTT. Amino acids: CASSPGQGPDTQYF.

The table lists this clonotype with many counts. The rearrangement uses TRBV29-1 and TRBJ2-5; D unresolved. V was shortened by 7 bases and J by 1 base, with 13 bases between the two germline ends. Per germline, CDR1 SQVTM and CDR2 ANQGSEA. The CDR3 is 13 residues long. The CDR3 protein is CSAGPQFQETQYF. DNA of the CDR3: TGCAGCGCCGGACCCCAATTCCAAGAGACCCAGTACTTC.

This clonotype was seen repeatedly, ten times or more. In nucleotides, the CDR3 is TGCAGCGTTGACCCCATAGACAGGGACACTGAAGCTTTCTTT. This sequence encodes CSVDPIDRDTEAFF. The chain carries TRBV29-1 and TRBJ1-1; the match to TRBD1 covers 7 bases. The V and J ends lost 3 bases and 3 bases, in that order; junction bases with no gene match: 7. Germline-derived CDR1 and CDR2 are SQVTM and ANQGSEA. The CDR3 is 14 amino acids.

This chain links TRBV7-3 with TRBJ2-3; 9 bases map to TRBD2. The V and J ends lost 5 bases and 7 bases, in that order; junction bases with no gene match: 4. Germline-derived CDR1 and CDR2 are SGHTA and FQGTGA. The CDR3 sequence is 13 residues long. This CDR3 is CASSPGLAHTQYF. CDR3 coding DNA: TGTGCCAGCAGCCCCGGACTAGCGCATACGCAGTATTTT.

This sequence joins TRBV7-2 and TRBJ2-3; D unresolved. Trimming cost V 2 bases and J 10 bases, with 10 bases left between them. The length of the CDR3 is 12 residues. Germline CDR1 reads SGHTA; CDR2 reads FQGNSA. CDR3 amino acids: CASSLRPSAQYF. CDR3 DNA sequence: TGTGCCAGCAGCTTAAGGCCCTCGGCGCAGTATTTT. Based on the CDR3 plus reference TRBV7-2 and TRBJ2-3, the full variable domain is GAGVSQSPSNKVTEKGKDVELRCDPISGHTALYWYRQSLGQGLEFLIYFQGNSAPDKSGLPSDRFSAERTGGSVSTLTIQRTQQEDSAVYLCASSLRPSAQYFGPGTRLTVL.

This clonotype was observed many times. The rearrangement links TRBV20-1 to TRBJ1-5, with a possible D match to TRBD1 (6 bases). From germline, CDR1 is DFQATT and CDR2 SNEGSKA (reference sequence). Trimming removed 0 bases from V and 7 bases from J, with 13 bases in between. This CDR3 is 14 amino acids long. CDR3 coding DNA: TGCAGTGCTAGAGATCAACAGGGCGGACAGCCCCAGCATTTT. Protein product: CSARDQQGGQPQHF.

V gene TRBV3-1 combines with J gene TRBJ1-1; tentatively, D is TRBD1 (6 bases). The CDR3 covers 14 residues. Germline values: CDR1 LGHDT, CDR2 YNNKEL (reference sequence). V was clipped by 6 bases and J by 4 bases, with 15 bases between them. The CDR3 loop is CASSPRSGATEAFF. For the CDR3, the DNA is TGTGCCAGCAGTCCAAGGTCGGGGGCCACTGAAGCTTTCTTT.

This rearrangement joins TRBV20-1 to TRBJ2-7, with D perhaps given as TRBD1 or TRBD2 (5 bases each). The V and J ends lost 5 bases and 10 bases respectively, with 18 bases between them. Germline CDR1 DFQATT, CDR2 SNEGSKA (reference sequence). The CDR3 covers 12 residues. CDR3 sequence: CSAPGTKHRQYF. The CDR3 DNA follows: TGCAGTGCTCCAGGGACCAAACACCGTCAGTACTTC.

This clonotype appeared many times. The rearrangement uses TRBV20-1 and TRBJ2-3; 9 nucleotides agree with TRBD2. V shed 3 bases, J shed 3 bases, and the junction held 7 bases outside the gene matches. CDR3 length: 15 residues. Germline CDR1 reads DFQATT; CDR2 reads SNEGSKA (reference sequence). The CDR3, as DNA: TGCAGTGCTAGGGTAGCGGGAGTATCAACAGATACGCAGTATTTT. Translation: CSARVAGVSTDTQYF.

In its sample, this clonotype was seen a few times. The chain couples TRBV2 to TRBJ2-3, with 8 bases fitting TRBD1. V was pared by 8 bases and J by 2 bases, with 6 bases of the junction left unmatched. This CDR3 has 14 residues. Per germline, CDR1 SNHLY and CDR2 FYNNEI. The CDR3 loop reads CASRRQGNTDTQYF. CDR3 DNA sequence: TGTGCCAGCCGCCGACAGGGGAACACAGATACGCAGTATTTT.

V gene TRBV5-1 combines with J gene TRBJ2-7, with D tentatively TRBD1 or TRBD2 (7 bases each). This CDR3 comprises 15 residues. Germline V gene data show CDR1 as SGHRS and CDR2 as YFSETQ. Trimming stripped 4 bases from V and 3 bases from J, with 17 bases between. The CDR3 sequence: CASSGGGDSLYEQYF. The DNA of the CDR3 is TGCGCCAGCAGCGGGGGAGGGGACAGCCTCTACGAGCAGTACTTC.

This clonotype was observed at least ten times. In DNA form, the CDR3 reads TGTGCCTGGACCCGGGGAGGAGGTATCACTGAAGCTTTCTTT. Translation: CAWTRGGGITEAFF. The chain combines TRBV30 with TRBJ1-1; D remains ambiguous. Trimming pared 4 bases from V and 4 bases from J, leaving 16 bases between. The germline V gene has CDR1 GTSNPN and CDR2 SVGIG (reference sequence). The CDR3 length is 14 residues.

This clonotype has a count of ten or more. The rearrangement links TRBV12-3 or TRBV12-4 to TRBJ2-4; 8 bases are shared with TRBD1. The trim removed 5 bases at V and 9 bases at J, leaving 12 bases unmatched. The CDR3 covers 15 residues. The CDR3 nucleotides read TGTGCCAGCAGTCCAAAGCAGGGGGCGCTTCCCATTCAGTACTTC. Protein: CASSPKQGALPIQYF.

This clonotype occurred many times. J is TRBJ2-7 and V is TRBV28, with TRBD1 matching over 8 bases. This CDR3 contains 14 residues. J was trimmed by 3 bases and V by 5 bases; bases with no gene match: 6. Germline V gives CDR1 MDHEN, CDR2 SYDVKM. The DNA for the CDR3 is TGTGCCAGCAGTGGCTCAACAGGGGGCTACGAGCAGTACTTC. Its protein is CASSGSTGGYEQYF.

This clonotype was recorded many times. The chain carries TRBV5-5 and TRBJ2-3; D may be TRBD2 (6 bases). Germline lookup yields CDR1 SGHKS and CDR2 YYEKEE (reference sequence). Trimming cost V 3 bases and J 5 bases, with 16 bases left between them. This CDR3 is 15 amino acids long. The DNA for the CDR3 is TGTGCCAGCAGCTCGTGGGGGGAGCATCAAGATACGCAGTATTTT. Protein: CASSSWGEHQDTQYF.

Ten or more counts support this clonotype. The J gene is TRBJ1-2, the V gene TRBV5-1; maybe TRBD1 (5 bases). Trimming removed 6 bases from V and 8 bases from J, with 17 bases in between. The CDR3 length is 13 residues. Germline CDR1 and CDR2: SGHRS and YFSETQ. CDR3 nucleotides: TGCGCCAGCACCCCCGGGCAGGGAGGCGGCTACACCTTC. Residues: CASTPGQGGGYTF.

Within the sample, this clonotype is medium-sized. The chain employs TRBV20-1 and TRBJ2-1, with D possibly TRBD1 on 5 matching bases. Trimming left V 7 bases short and J 5 bases short, with 9 bases between. CDR3 length: 11 residues. CDR1 and CDR2 from the germline V gene are DFQATT and SNEGSKA (reference sequence). The CDR3 region is CSEGKDNEQFF. The CDR3 DNA is TGCAGTGAGGGGAAGGACAATGAGCAGTTCTTC.

This clonotype was counted at least ten times. The chain is built from TRBV10-3 and TRBJ2-3, with 10 bases fitting TRBD2. Germline lookup yields CDR1 ENHRY and CDR2 SYGVKD. J gave up 3 bases and V 4 bases, and 7 bases lay outside the gene matches. The CDR3 totals 16 residues. The CDR3 reads CAISGSSGSYTDTQYF. The CDR3 nucleotides read TGTGCCATCAGTGGCTCTAGCGGGAGCTATACAGATACGCAGTATTTT.

This clonotype has a count of ten or more. The CDR3 protein is CAISGSQGYNEQFF. CDR3 coding DNA: TGTGCCATCAGTGGCTCTCAAGGCTACAATGAGCAGTTCTTC. The chain recombines TRBV10-3 with TRBJ2-1; D gene unclear. Germline V gives CDR1 ENHRY, CDR2 SYGVKD. The CDR3 has 14 amino acids. The V end lost 4 bases, the J end lost 3 bases, and 10 bases lay between the germline ends.

In DNA, the CDR3 is TGCAGCGGCAGGACTAGCGGGAGTGACGAGCAGTACTTC. It codes for CSGRTSGSDEQYF. This chain joins TRBV29-1 and TRBJ2-7; 13 bases are shared with TRBD2. The trim removed 7 bases at V and 5 bases at J, leaving 5 bases unmatched. This CDR3 comprises 13 residues. CDR1 is SQVTM and CDR2 is ANQGSEA in the germline V gene.

This clonotype was counted many times. J is TRBJ2-7 and V is TRBV7-8; D gene uncertain. The CDR3 is 14 amino acids. Between the trimmed V and J ends, which lost 7 bases and 2 bases, there was a span of 15 bases. Germline assignment: CDR1 SGHVS and CDR2 FQNEAQ. This chain's CDR3 is CASTPGGVAYEQYF. The CDR3 bases are TGTGCCAGCACCCCAGGCGGCGTGGCCTACGAGCAGTACTTC.

This clonotype was counted ten times or more. This chain links TRBV7-2 with TRBJ2-1; no clear D. The CDR3 is 12 residues long. V was trimmed by 2 bases and J by 5 bases, leaving 4 bases between them. In germline, CDR1 is SGHTA, CDR2 FQGNSA. CDR3 bases: TGTGCCAGCAGCTTATTGCACAATGAGCAGTTCTTC. It codes for CASSLLHNEQFF.

This clonotype was recorded many times. This chain links TRBV25-1 with TRBJ1-1, with D possibly being TRBD1 (5 bases). With 4 bases removed from V and 4 bases from J, the gap between germline ends came to 22 bases. Germline CDR1 MGHDK, CDR2 SYGVNS. The CDR3 covers 17 residues. The CDR3 region is CASSGLGVDSHLTEAFF. The CDR3 DNA reads as TGTGCCAGCAGTGGGTTAGGAGTCGACAGCCACCTCACTGAAGCTTTCTTT.

This clonotype was detected ten times or more. V and J are TRBV11-2 and TRBJ1-1; D remains ambiguous. Germline CDR1 and CDR2: SGHAT and FQNNGV. The CDR3 is 15 residues long. The V end lost 5 bases, the J end lost 1 base, and 14 bases lay between the germline ends. The CDR3 nucleotides read TGTGCCAGCAGCCCCCTCGTTAGTGAGAACACTGAAGCTTTCTTT. Translation: CASSPLVSENTEAFF.

The chain joins TRBV7-9 to TRBJ2-7; 10 bases line up with TRBD2. J lost 7 bases, V lost 7 bases, and 13 bases had no gene match. The CDR3 covers 15 residues. Germline lookup yields CDR1 SEHNR and CDR2 FQNEAQ (reference sequence). CDR3 sequence (DNA): TGTGCCAGCAACAAACTAGCGGGACCCTTTGATGAGCAGTACTTC. It specifies CASNKLAGPFDEQYF.

This clonotype was seen ten or more times. The chain's CDR3 is CASSRGQGRRETQYF. The DNA of the CDR3 is TGTGCCAGCAGCCGGGGACAGGGTCGAAGGGAGACCCAGTACTTC. The chain joins TRBV12-3 or TRBV12-4 to TRBJ2-5; 9 positions agree with TRBD1. The V and J ends lost 6 bases and 5 bases, in that order; junction bases with no gene match: 10. The CDR3 has 15 residues.

This clonotype occurred a few times. The germline gene is not matched at one end of the junction; a read error may be the cause. The rearrangement joins TRBV2 to TRBJ2-2; the D is unclear. Per the germline V gene, CDR1 is SNHLY and CDR2 is FYNNEI. The length of the CDR3 is 14 residues. CDR3 amino acids: CASIETSNTGELFF. DNA for the CDR3: TGTGCCAGCATTGAAACCTCGAACACCGGGGAGCTGTTTTTT.